One and the same sample provided the 30 T cell receptor beta chains below, sequenced in a study of blood T cell repertoires in COVID-19 (dated by TCRdb to 2018 to 2021). The library was generated by the immunoSEQ multiplex PCR assay. This immuneACCESS table, as held by TCRdb, lists in-frame sequences with V and J called but not all clones. Of the missing ones, under half trace to an unresolved V gene in checked studies; the others have no known cause. The sample contains almost 300,000 clones, around 92% of them found a single time. The top ten clonotypes cover around 10% of the sample. The sequencing input was peripheral blood. The receptors originated from a woman in her thirties with COVID-19, enrolled during active disease.

This chain joins TRBV15 and TRBJ2-5, with 9 positions matching TRBD2. Trimming removed 3 bases from V and 4 bases from J; junction bases left unmatched: 3. Germline assignment: CDR1 LNHNV and CDR2 YYDKDF (reference sequence). The CDR3 has 14 amino acids. The CDR3 nucleotides read TGTGCCACCAGCAGGCGGGGGGGGCTAGAGACCCAGTACTTC. The encoded protein is CATSRRGGLETQYF.

J is TRBJ1-4 and V is TRBV5-1; 9 bases agree with TRBD1. The V segment lost 4 bases and the J segment 7 bases; nucleotides outside the gene matches: 11. Looked up from germline, CDR1 is SGHRS and CDR2 is YFSETQ. This CDR3 contains 16 residues. The CDR3, as DNA: TGCGCCAGCAGCCAAACCGGGACAGGGAACTCTGAAAAACTGTTTTTT. It yields the protein CASSQTGTGNSEKLFF.

J is TRBJ2-5 and V is TRBV3-1 (or the pseudogene TRBV3-2), with a possible D match to TRBD2 (5 bases). The V gene lost 0 bases and the J gene lost 3 bases, with 14 bases spanning the gap. Germline lookup yields CDR1 LGHDT and CDR2 YNNKEL (reference sequence). The CDR3 is made up of 16 amino acids. The CDR3 sequence: CASSQEIGLLEETQYF. In nucleotides, the CDR3 is TGTGCCAGCAGCCAAGAAATCGGACTCTTGGAAGAGACCCAGTACTTC.

The sample holds one count of this clone. The V and J genes are TRBV4-2 and TRBJ1-2; D not certain. Trimming cost V 0 bases and J 5 bases, with 13 bases left between them. This CDR3 is built from 15 residues. Germline V gene data show CDR1 as LGHNA and CDR2 as YNFKEQ. In DNA, the CDR3 is TGTGCCAGCAGCCAAGAGTCCCCTTCACTTTATGGCTACACCTTC. Amino acids: CASSQESPSLYGYTF.

This rearrangement joins TRBV12-3 or TRBV12-4 to TRBJ2-3; D is uncertain. The CDR3 contains 11 residues. With 6 bases removed from V and 9 bases from J, the gap between germline ends came to 10 bases. CDR3 bases: TGTGCCAGCAGCTCAGGTTACACGCAGTATTTT. Residues: CASSSGYTQYF.

The J gene is TRBJ1-2, the V gene TRBV10-3; possible D gene TRBD1, 6 bases. Trimming took 4 bases from V and 2 from J, leaving 8 bases between them. This CDR3 spans 13 amino acids. Germline lookup yields CDR1 ENHRY and CDR2 SYGVKD. The CDR3 reads CAISGQANYGYTF. CDR3 in DNA: TGTGCCATCAGTGGACAGGCGAACTATGGCTACACCTTC.

The chain employs TRBV11-2 and TRBJ2-7; D uncertain. V dropped 1 base and J dropped 6 bases, with 13 bases sitting between them. Germline-derived CDR1 and CDR2 are SGHAT and FQNNGV. This CDR3 has 14 amino acids. The CDR3 loop reads CASSLGRSRFEQYF. For the CDR3, the DNA is TGTGCCAGCAGCTTAGGCCGTTCACGGTTCGAGCAGTACTTC.

The V call is TRBV4-1, the J call TRBJ2-7; 8 bases match TRBD1. V was clipped by 4 bases and J by 5 bases; unmatched bases: 7. The V gene's germline CDR1 is MGHRA and CDR2 YSYEKL. The length of the CDR3 is 14 residues. The CDR3 sequence: CASSLQGALHEQYF. In nucleotides, the CDR3 is TGCGCCAGCAGCCTTCAGGGGGCGTTGCACGAGCAGTACTTC.

The chain is built from TRBV7-2 and TRBJ1-2; D is ambiguous. CDR3 length: 13 amino acids. Germline V gene sequence: CDR1 SGHTA, CDR2 FQGNSA. V was pared by 1 base and J by 7 bases, with 10 bases between. The CDR3, as DNA: TGTGCCAGCAGCTTAGGAAGAGGGTCTGGCTACACCTTC. The encoded protein is CASSLGRGSGYTF.

The gene calls are TRBV10-1 and TRBJ1-1; D uncertain. This CDR3 is built from 13 residues. CDR1 is WNHNN and CDR2 is SYGVQD in the germline V gene (reference sequence). The ends were cut back, 6 bases at V and 0 bases at J, with 8 bases in the middle. Here the CDR3 DNA reads TGCGCCAGCAGAGACACGGTGAACACTGAAGCTTTCTTT. Protein product: CASRDTVNTEAFF.

This clone was counted between two and nine times. The rearrangement joins TRBV6-5 to TRBJ1-5; D not resolved. This CDR3 spans 14 amino acids. Germline V gene data show CDR1 as MNHEY and CDR2 as SVGAGI. The V gene lost 0 bases and the J gene lost 5 bases, with 8 bases spanning the gap. CDR3 nucleotide sequence: TGTGCCAGCAGTTACTCCGGCGGGGATCAGCCCCAGCATTTT. Amino acids: CASSYSGGDQPQHF.

As DNA, the CDR3 is TGCGCCAGCAGCTTGTTGGCAGGGGATGGCTACACCTTC. This codes for CASSLLAGDGYTF. The chain combines TRBV5-1 with TRBJ1-2; D is possibly TRBD1 (6 bases). The CDR3 totals 13 residues. The ends were cut back, 1 base at V and 6 bases at J, with 10 bases in the middle. The germline CDR1 and CDR2 sequences are SGHRS and YFSETQ.

This sequence joins TRBV19 and TRBJ1-1, with TRBD1 matching 9 bases. CDR1 is LNHDA and CDR2 is SQIVND in the germline V gene (reference sequence). CDR3 length: 14 residues. The V and J ends lost 4 bases and 5 bases, in that order; junction bases with no gene match: 5. The CDR3 loop is CASSTGQGMTEAFF. In DNA form, the CDR3 reads TGTGCCAGTAGTACCGGACAGGGGATGACTGAAGCTTTCTTT.

The V call is TRBV5-1, the J call TRBJ2-5; 8 nucleotides line up with TRBD2. The J segment lost 2 bases and the V segment lost 1 base, leaving 4 bases of the junction unmatched. The germline V gene has CDR1 SGHRS and CDR2 YFSETQ. The length of the CDR3 is 15 residues. The CDR3 spells CASSLPSGGQETQYF. CDR3 coding DNA: TGCGCCAGCAGCTTGCCGTCGGGGGGGCAAGAGACCCAGTACTTC.

About this clone itself: This sample includes further DNA sequences coding for the same CDR3. This chain joins TRBV9 and TRBJ2-3, with D unresolved. Trimming took 0 bases from V and 5 from J, leaving 4 bases between them. The germline gives CDR1 SGDLS, CDR2 YYNGEE. The CDR3 totals 12 residues. The CDR3 DNA reads as TGTGCCAGCAGCGTAGGAGGAGATACGCAGTATTTT. Translation gives CASSVGGDTQYF.

The genes are TRBV5-4 and TRBJ1-1; possibly TRBD1 for D (6 bases). CDR1 SGHNT and CDR2 YYREEE come from the germline V gene (reference sequence). CDR3 length: 11 amino acids. Trimming stripped 5 bases from V and 5 bases from J, with 7 bases between. The CDR3 DNA sequence: TGTGCCAGCAGACAGGGAACTGAAGCTTTCTTT. Translated, it gives CASRQGTEAFF.

The chain links TRBV11-2 to TRBJ2-3; possibly TRBD2 for D (5 bases). Trimming cost V 0 bases and J 5 bases, with 9 bases left between them. There are 14 residues in the CDR3. Germline V CDR1 and CDR2: SGHAT, FQNNGV. The CDR3 reads CASSLDRGQDTQYF. Written as DNA, the CDR3 is TGTGCCAGCAGCTTAGATCGAGGGCAAGATACGCAGTATTTT.

The chain carries TRBV28 and TRBJ2-5; perhaps TRBD2 as D (6 bases). Trimming shortened V by 5 bases and J by 7 bases, and 20 bases separated the two germline ends. CDR3 length equals 15 residues. Germline V gene lookup returns CDR1 MDHEN and CDR2 SYDVKM. The CDR3 nucleotides read TGTGCCAGCAGTCTCTCACGGGGAGGTCTGGGGACCCAGTACTTC. Residues: CASSLSRGGLGTQYF.

This clone was seen a handful of times. The chain uses TRBV5-6 and TRBJ1-5, with a weak D call TRBD1 (5 bases). V dropped 0 bases and J dropped 1 base, with 14 bases sitting between them. CDR1 SGHDT and CDR2 YYEEEE come from the germline V gene. CDR3 length: 17 amino acids. CDR3 nucleotides: TGTGCCAGCAGCTTGGCAGGGTACCCAGGGAGCAATCAGCCCCAGCATTTT. Residues: CASSLAGYPGSNQPQHF.

The chain joins TRBV7-2 to TRBJ1-1; TRBD1 might be the D (6 bases). The CDR3 contains 15 residues. CDR1 SGHTA and CDR2 FQGNSA come from the germline V gene. V lost 0 bases and J lost 1, with 9 bases in between. DNA of the CDR3: TGTGCCAGCAGCTTAGCCGGACAGCCGAACACTGAAGCTTTCTTT. Translated: CASSLAGQPNTEAFF. The entire variable domain, with the rest obtained from reference TRBV7-2 and TRBJ1-1, is as follows: GAGVSQSPSNKVTEKGKDVELRCDPISGHTALYWYRQSLGQGLEFLIYFQGNSAPDKSGLPSDRFSAERTGGSVSTLTIQRTQQEDSAVYLCASSLAGQPNTEAFFGQGTRLTVV.

The J gene is TRBJ2-5, the V gene TRBV6-5, with TRBD1 as a possible D gene (5 bases). The germline V and J ends were trimmed by 3 bases and 5 bases, with 13 bases remaining between them. The CDR3 has 14 amino acids. Germline assignment: CDR1 MNHEY and CDR2 SVGAGI. CDR3 DNA sequence: TGTGCCAGCAGTTATAGGTTCAGGGCCGAGACCCAGTACTTC. It translates to CASSYRFRAETQYF.

The chain recombines TRBV27 with TRBJ2-1; D may be TRBD2 (6 bases). The CDR3 length is 16 residues. Germline-derived CDR1 and CDR2 are MNHEY and SMNVEV (reference sequence). With 3 bases removed from V and 8 bases from J, the gap between germline ends came to 20 bases. The CDR3: CASSFYLGLAIDEQFF. The CDR3 DNA is TGTGCCAGCAGTTTTTATTTGGGGCTAGCGATCGATGAGCAGTTCTTC.

In the case of this clone: The sample has other DNA sequences that encode this CDR3 too. The rearrangement links TRBV18 to TRBJ1-2; unclear D gene. The V gene's germline CDR1 is KGHSH and CDR2 LQKENI. CDR3 length: 12 residues. The V gene lost 2 bases and the J gene lost 5 bases, with 6 bases spanning the gap. The DNA for the CDR3 is TGTGCCAGCTCACCAGGGGAGTATGGCTACACCTTC. Its protein is CASSPGEYGYTF.

The V and J genes are TRBV19 and TRBJ1-6; D is undetermined. The CDR3 covers 13 residues. Trimming removed 10 bases at V and 1 base at J, with 8 bases between. Looked up from germline, CDR1 is LNHDA and CDR2 is SQIVND (reference sequence). The CDR3 bases are TGTGCCACCTCGGGTTCCTATAATTCACCCCTCCACTTT. Amino acid sequence: CATSGSYNSPLHF.

The chain employs TRBV2 and TRBJ1-4; 8 nucleotides agree with TRBD1. After removal of 2 bases from V and 2 bases from J, the junction contained 10 bases not matched to a gene. The germline CDR1 and CDR2 sequences are SNHLY and FYNNEI. This CDR3 comprises 18 residues. The CDR3 bases are TGTGCCAGCAGTGAAAGGACAGGGAGGACCGTGACTAATGAAAAACTGTTTTTT. It yields the protein CASSERTGRTVTNEKLFF.

The chain uses TRBV12-3 or TRBV12-4 and TRBJ2-1; 7 bases map to TRBD2. The CDR3 totals 12 residues. The V segment lost 5 bases and the J segment 10 bases; nucleotides outside the gene matches: 5. The DNA for the CDR3 is TGTGCCAGCAGTCTTGGAGCGGGGGAGCAGTTCTTC. Protein: CASSLGAGEQFF.

This chain uses TRBV2 with TRBJ2-1; possible D gene TRBD2, 6 bases. This CDR3 is built from 16 residues. Germline V gene sequence: CDR1 SNHLY, CDR2 FYNNEI. Trimming pared 7 bases from V and 7 bases from J, leaving 23 bases between. The CDR3: CASTQIPSALGNEQFF. The CDR3 DNA follows: TGTGCCAGCACTCAGATCCCTAGCGCCCTCGGGAATGAGCAGTTCTTC.

The chain employs TRBV27 and TRBJ1-5, with D uncertain. The CDR3 has 13 amino acids. Germline CDR1 and CDR2: MNHEY and SMNVEV (reference sequence). Trimming removed 3 bases from V and 2 bases from J, with 5 bases in between. The CDR3 here is CASSLSGNQPQHF. DNA for the CDR3: TGTGCCAGCAGTTTGTCTGGCAATCAGCCCCAGCATTTT.

In DNA, the CDR3 is TGTGCCAGTAGTAGGCGGGACAGGGGTCTCGCAAATGGCTACACCTTC. This translates into CASSRRDRGLANGYTF. The chain employs TRBV19 and TRBJ1-2, with 10 positions matching TRBD1. This CDR3 is 16 amino acids long. Trimming at V came to 4 bases and at J to 6 bases, leaving 11 bases not matched to a gene. Germline CDR1 is LNHDA and CDR2 is SQIVND (reference sequence).

The V and J genes are TRBV10-2 and TRBJ1-1; no clear D gene. The CDR3 has 13 residues. Trimming took 3 bases from V and 6 from J, leaving 11 bases between them. Germline V CDR1 and CDR2: WSHSY, SAAADI. CDR3 sequence reads: CASSEPPTPEAFF. In DNA form, the CDR3 reads TGCGCCAGCAGTGAACCCCCGACACCTGAAGCTTTCTTT.